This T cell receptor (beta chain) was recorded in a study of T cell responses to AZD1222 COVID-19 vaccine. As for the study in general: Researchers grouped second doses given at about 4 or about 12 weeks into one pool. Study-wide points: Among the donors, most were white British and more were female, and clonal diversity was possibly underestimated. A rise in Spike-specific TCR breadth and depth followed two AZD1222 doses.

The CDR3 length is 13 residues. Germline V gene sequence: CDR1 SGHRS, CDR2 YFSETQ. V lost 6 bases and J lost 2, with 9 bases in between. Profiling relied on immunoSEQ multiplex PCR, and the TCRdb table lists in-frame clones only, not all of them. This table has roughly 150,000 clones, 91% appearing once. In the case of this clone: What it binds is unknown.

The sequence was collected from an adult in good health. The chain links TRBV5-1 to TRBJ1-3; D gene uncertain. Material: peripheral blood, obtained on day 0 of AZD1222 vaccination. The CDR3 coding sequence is TGCGCCAGCAAACCGGAGCCTGGAAACACCATATATTTT. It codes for CASKPEPGNTIYF.